This T cell receptor (beta chain) was obtained from a study of cytomegalovirus exposure and HLA in healthy donors (dated by TCRdb to the late 2010s). In terms of the full investigation: In an earlier analysis of under 750 of the donors, under 300 Gb of sequence data and 90 million to 120 million unique TCR beta sequences from roughly 180 million T cells were reported. Among the roughly 400 genotyped donors, around 81% belonged to the genetic ancestry cluster associated with self-reported Caucasian donors. The study profiled the T cell repertoires of 500 to 800 subjects by immunosequencing and related them to cytomegalovirus serostatus. An early release covering roughly 640 HLA-typed donors comprised about 310 gigabases of sequencing data and some 79 million unique TCR sequences. The study aimed to test whether signatures of past pathogen exposure could be identified by cataloging public T cell receptors. Typing coverage varied by locus: roughly 629-640 donors for A, B, C, DRB1 and DQB1; roughly 510 for DQA1; over 600 for DPA1; approximately 450 for DPB1. An earlier analysis of about 600 of the donors used high-throughput TCR beta sequencing to judge whether each TCR beta V gene segment behaved as functional or pseudogenic. Five DR-DQ haplotypes were handled as single units for association and clustering because linkage in the cohort was strong. A separate validation cohort of 100 to 150 different subjects was used in addition to the approximately 700-subject first cohort. Donor age, sex, ethnicity and CMV serostatus were compiled together with the repertoire data. To predict cytomegalovirus infection status, the study combined high-throughput TCR immunosequencing, statistical association of individual TCRs with disease status, and machine learning. Every repertoire in the discovery cohort had been generated on one and the same sequencing platform. HLA typing covered class I and class II loci at four-digit resolution. Across roughly 420 genotyped donors of the cohort, an average of approximately 240,000 unique TCR beta nucleotide sequences per donor were sequenced, and 15% to 20% of those sequences were non-productive. In the later analysis, no new phenotypic data were used to find candidate immune exposures; instead, reliance was placed on TCR beta sequences and their occurrence across donors. A later analysis re-examined previously published TCR beta repertoires from just over 650 donors and added high-resolution HLA genotyping to investigate patterns of TCR occurrence. A later genetic analysis used genome-wide SNP genotypes for about three fifths of the 666 donors, treating that subset as a discovery cohort.

General conclusions and limits of the study: Linkage disequilibrium might explain the correlated functional status among segregating V segments, but an unknown experimental factor could not be ruled out. Roughly uniform sequencing depth across donors was assumed in presence/absence analyses, although this assumption may not hold. According to a later analysis, TCR association rates differed among HLA loci, with DRB1 alleles showing the most associated TCRs and HLA-C alleles showing the fewest. V-gene and J-gene trimming of TCR beta chains was associated with a missense DCLRE1C variant in a later genetic analysis, and the association was replicated in an independent cohort. Most TCR sequences were observed very rarely across donors, whereas some public TCRs were present in many individuals. A cluster of highly shared sequence variants was judged likely to represent a technical artifact of the sequencing pipeline. Because counts were too low, seventeen rarely observed V segments, including chromosome 9 orphons, were excluded from the earlier analysis of fewer than 650 of the donors. The 87-base-pair reads could not distinguish some IMGT-functional V segments, including TRBV6-2 and TRBV6-3, so those segments were excluded. According to a later genetic analysis, donors in an Asian-associated ancestry cluster had fewer N-insertions in productive TCRs than the approximately 610-donor mean. CMV serostatus was the only immune exposure information available for the cohort. Only TCR beta chains were sequenced in this cohort, and the absence of alpha or paired-chain data limited detectable features. A later analysis found that HLA-associated TCR beta chains were more clonally expanded and had lower generation probabilities than equally common non-associated chains. Because some donors lacked HLA typing at each locus, the association tests relied only on the typed subset. When HLA alleles, especially DR and DQ, strongly co-occurred, TCR associations were difficult to assign to individual alleles. Several of the top co-occurrence clusters appeared to be linked to parvovirus B19, influenza, CMV and Epstein-Barr virus, according to a later analysis. Specific HLA alleles were associated with 15,000 to 20,000 TCR beta sequences at a false discovery rate of 0.05 in a later analysis. A later analysis found that most CMV-associated TCR beta chains appeared HLA-restricted, with HLA associations seemingly driven largely by CMV exposure. In both the original and validation cohorts, the classifier was reported to diagnose cytomegalovirus status with high specificity and sensitivity. Broadly in line with IMGT annotations, most TCR beta V segments showed up in productive rearrangements about 90% or about 30% of the time in an earlier analysis of several hundred of the donors. A further reported finding was that TCR beta sequences accurately predicted the HLA-A and HLA-B alleles for most subjects in the first cohort. The study listed 164 TCR beta chains as associated with cytomegalovirus. A few of the identified cytomegalovirus-associated TCR beta chains were confirmed in vitro to be specific for cytomegalovirus antigens. It was suggested by the authors that the approach could potentially be generalized to other disease states and immunological phenotypes.

The cohort comprised fewer than 750 healthy bone marrow donors. All cohort members were sampled while nominally healthy, although unrecorded immune exposures were likely present. The donor was CMV seropositive and belonged to the group of more than 250 seropositive cohort members. Every donor gave a peripheral blood sample, and the peripheral blood mononuclear cells from that sample were used for TCR beta sequencing. The Qiagen DNeasy Blood Extraction Kit was used to extract genomic DNA from the blood cell samples. On this clone itself: The target of this receptor is not known. Base qualities are not provided; no much larger clone lies one nucleotide away.

V loses 4 bases at its end and J loses 4 bases; junction bases beyond the gene matches: 8. Via the germline V gene, CDR1 is SNHLY and CDR2 FYNNEI. The CDR3 has 15 amino acids, counting the end cysteine and phenylalanine. Only the CDR3 DNA stays, 45 bases, in frame from base 1. Library preparation used the immunoSEQ multiplex PCR assay. For the multiplex PCR, a mixture combining 60 forward primers for TCR Vbeta segments and 13 reverse primers for TCR Jbeta segments was used. The CDR3 region of rearranged TCR beta genes was amplified from genomic DNA by a multiplex PCR assay. The Illumina HiSeq System was used to sequence the amplified TCR beta libraries as 87-base-pair reads. As for how the authors treated the data: A later analysis tallied around 80 million unique TCR beta chains across the 666 repertoires, and about 12 million of those chains were shared by two or more donors. Raw reads were error-corrected and collapsed into unique sequences by a nearest-neighbor algorithm in which closely related sequences were merged to remove PCR and sequencing errors. V, D and J gene segments were assigned by aligning CDR3 sequences to IMGT reference sequences. For a sequence to be retained, a match of at least six nucleotides to both a V gene segment and a J gene segment was required. A rearrangement was called productive if the CDR3 had no stop codons and remained in frame with V and J, and every other rearrangement was called non-productive. Following IMGT convention, CDR3 was defined as the stretch from the second conserved V-encoded cysteine up to the conserved J-encoded phenylalanine. The earlier analysis of 587 of the donors excluded sequences that lacked an unambiguous match to a single V gene segment. An earlier analysis of several hundred of the donors called V segments functional above 56.7% productive rearrangements and segregating when the between-donor standard deviation exceeded 5%. A statistical classification framework was built for diagnosing cytomegalovirus status from the catalog of TCR beta chain sequences. In a later analysis, TCR nucleotide sequences were compared against IMGT/GENE-DB human TR gene sequences so that V and J genes could be assigned. A later analysis assigned CDR3 sequences and most-parsimonious VDJ recombination scenarios with the TCRdist pipeline. In a later analysis, each TCR beta chain was defined by its CDR3 amino acid sequence together with its V-gene family, and reads without a unique V-gene family were excluded. A later analysis removed over 500 highly shared, low-generation-probability nucleotide sequences to deal with suspected cross-contamination and a sequencing artifact. In a later analysis, a clonal expansion index for each public chain was calculated from normalized within-repertoire ranks of inferred template counts. In a later analysis, generation probabilities were computed using a VDJ recombination model fitted to out-of-frame rearrangements, and the results were checked against IGoR. Hypergeometric tests were used in a later analysis to score TCR-TCR, TCR-HLA and TCR-CMV co-occurrence, with a repertoire-size bias correction applied to the TCR pairs. A later analysis estimated false discovery rates by permuting HLA or CMV assignments 20 times. In a later analysis, co-occurring TCRs were grouped with DBSCAN, and TCRdist sequence similarity was added when clustering was performed within HLA-allele-positive subsets. For co-occurrence clustering, repertoires with fewer than 30,000 or more than 120,000 public chains were excluded, along with roughly 5 repertoires with anomalous nucleotide sharing. TCRdb stores this immuneACCESS table with in-frame sequences only. Part of the clones is absent; in the studies checked, under half of the shortfall reflects unresolved V genes, and no reason is known for the rest. D and trimming were read from the DNA, whereas the V and J calls and clone size are those reported in that table. Counted in this sample were about 150,000 clones; 64% of them appeared once. About 3% of the sample belongs to the ten largest clones.

The sequence derives from a woman aged 30 to 39 in good health and CMV-seropositive. What was sequenced was PBMCs. The chain employs TRBV2 and TRBJ2-5, and TRBD1 matches 8 of the central bases. CDR3 reads: CASSVGQGGGETQYF. The DNA sequence is given as TGTGCCAGCAGTGTTGGACAGGGTGGTGGAGAGACCCAGTACTTC. With the portions outside the CDR3 filled from the reference TRBV2 and TRBJ2-5 genes, the complete variable region becomes EPEVTQTPSHQVTQMGQEVILRCVPISNHLYFYWYRQILGQKVEFLVSFYNNEISEKSEIFDDQFSVERPDGSNFTLKIRSTKLEDSAMYFCASSVGQGGGETQYFGPGTRLLVL.